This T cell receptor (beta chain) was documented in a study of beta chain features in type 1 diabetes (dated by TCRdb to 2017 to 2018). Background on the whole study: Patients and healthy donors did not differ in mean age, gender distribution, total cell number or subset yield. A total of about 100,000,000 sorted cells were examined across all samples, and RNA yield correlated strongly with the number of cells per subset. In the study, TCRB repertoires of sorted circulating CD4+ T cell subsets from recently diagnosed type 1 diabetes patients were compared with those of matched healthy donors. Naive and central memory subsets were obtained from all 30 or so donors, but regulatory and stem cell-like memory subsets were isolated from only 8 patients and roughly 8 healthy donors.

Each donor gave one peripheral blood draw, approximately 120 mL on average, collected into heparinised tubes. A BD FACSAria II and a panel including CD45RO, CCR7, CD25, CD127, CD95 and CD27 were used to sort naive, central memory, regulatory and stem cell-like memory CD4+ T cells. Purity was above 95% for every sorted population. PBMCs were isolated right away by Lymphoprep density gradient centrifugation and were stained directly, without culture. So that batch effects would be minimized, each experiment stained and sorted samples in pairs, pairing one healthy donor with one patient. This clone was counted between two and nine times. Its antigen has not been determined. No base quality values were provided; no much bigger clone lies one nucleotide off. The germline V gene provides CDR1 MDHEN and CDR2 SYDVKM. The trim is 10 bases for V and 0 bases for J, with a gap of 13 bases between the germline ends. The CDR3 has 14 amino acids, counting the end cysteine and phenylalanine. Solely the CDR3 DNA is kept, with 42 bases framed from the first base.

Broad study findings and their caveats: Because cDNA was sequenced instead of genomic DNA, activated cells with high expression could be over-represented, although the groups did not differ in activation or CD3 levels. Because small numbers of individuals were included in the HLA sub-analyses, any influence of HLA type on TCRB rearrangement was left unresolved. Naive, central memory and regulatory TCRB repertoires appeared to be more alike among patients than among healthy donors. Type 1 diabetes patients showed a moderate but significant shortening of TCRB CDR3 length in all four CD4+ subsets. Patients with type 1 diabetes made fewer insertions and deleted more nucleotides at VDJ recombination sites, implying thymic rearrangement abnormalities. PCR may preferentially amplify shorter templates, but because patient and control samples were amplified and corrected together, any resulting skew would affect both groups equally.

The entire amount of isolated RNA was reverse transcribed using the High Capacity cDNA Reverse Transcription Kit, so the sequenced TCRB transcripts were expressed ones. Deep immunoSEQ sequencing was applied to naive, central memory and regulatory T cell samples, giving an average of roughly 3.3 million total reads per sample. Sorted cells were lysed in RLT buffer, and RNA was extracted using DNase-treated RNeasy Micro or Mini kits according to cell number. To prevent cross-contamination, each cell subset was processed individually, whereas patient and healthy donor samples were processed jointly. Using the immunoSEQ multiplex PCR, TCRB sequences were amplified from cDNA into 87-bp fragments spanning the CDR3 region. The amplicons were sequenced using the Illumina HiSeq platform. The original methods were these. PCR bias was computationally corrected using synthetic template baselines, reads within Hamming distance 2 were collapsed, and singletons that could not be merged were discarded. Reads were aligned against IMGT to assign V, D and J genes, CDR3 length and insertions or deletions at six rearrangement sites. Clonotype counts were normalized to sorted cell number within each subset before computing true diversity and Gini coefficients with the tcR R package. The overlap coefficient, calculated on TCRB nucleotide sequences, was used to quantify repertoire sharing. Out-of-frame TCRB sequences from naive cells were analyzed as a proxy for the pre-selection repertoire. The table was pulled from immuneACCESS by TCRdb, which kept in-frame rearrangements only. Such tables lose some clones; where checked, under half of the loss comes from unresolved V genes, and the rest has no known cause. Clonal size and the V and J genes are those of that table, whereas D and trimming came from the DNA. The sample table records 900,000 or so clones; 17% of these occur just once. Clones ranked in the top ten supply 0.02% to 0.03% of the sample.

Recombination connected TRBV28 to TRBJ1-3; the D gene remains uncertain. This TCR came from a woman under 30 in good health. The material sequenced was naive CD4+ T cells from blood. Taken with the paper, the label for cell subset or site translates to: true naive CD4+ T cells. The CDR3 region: CATRRSSSGNTIYF. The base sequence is TGTGCCACCCGCCGGTCGAGCTCTGGAAACACCATATATTTT.